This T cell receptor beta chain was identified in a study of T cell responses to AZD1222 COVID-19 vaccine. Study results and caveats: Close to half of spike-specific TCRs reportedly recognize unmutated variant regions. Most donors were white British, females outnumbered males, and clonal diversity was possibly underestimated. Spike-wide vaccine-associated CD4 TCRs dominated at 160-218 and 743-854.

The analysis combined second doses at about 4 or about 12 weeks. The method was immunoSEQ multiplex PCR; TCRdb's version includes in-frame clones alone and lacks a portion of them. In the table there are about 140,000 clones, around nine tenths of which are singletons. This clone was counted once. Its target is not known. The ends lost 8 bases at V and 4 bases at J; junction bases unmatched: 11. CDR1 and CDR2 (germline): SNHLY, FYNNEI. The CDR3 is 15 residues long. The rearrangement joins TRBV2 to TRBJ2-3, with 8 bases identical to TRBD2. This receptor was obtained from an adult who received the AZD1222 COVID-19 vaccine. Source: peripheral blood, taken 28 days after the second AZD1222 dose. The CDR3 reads CASSDLAGFADTQYF. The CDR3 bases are TGTGCCAGCTCTGACTTAGCGGGGTTCGCAGATACGCAGTATTTT.